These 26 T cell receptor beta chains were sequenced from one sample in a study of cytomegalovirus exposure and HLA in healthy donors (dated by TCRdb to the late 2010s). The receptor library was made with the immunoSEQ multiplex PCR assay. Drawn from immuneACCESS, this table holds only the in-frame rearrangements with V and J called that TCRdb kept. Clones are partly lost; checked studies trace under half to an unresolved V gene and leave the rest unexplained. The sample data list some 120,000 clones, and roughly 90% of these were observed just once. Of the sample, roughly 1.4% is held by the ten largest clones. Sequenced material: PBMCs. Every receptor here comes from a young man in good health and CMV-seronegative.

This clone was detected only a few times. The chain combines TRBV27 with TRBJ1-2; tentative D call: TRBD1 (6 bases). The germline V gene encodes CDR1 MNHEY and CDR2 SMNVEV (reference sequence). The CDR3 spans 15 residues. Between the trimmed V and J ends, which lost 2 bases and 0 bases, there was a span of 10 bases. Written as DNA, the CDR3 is TGTGCCAGCAGTTTAGTCGGGGGGCCTAACTATGGCTACACCTTC. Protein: CASSLVGGPNYGYTF.

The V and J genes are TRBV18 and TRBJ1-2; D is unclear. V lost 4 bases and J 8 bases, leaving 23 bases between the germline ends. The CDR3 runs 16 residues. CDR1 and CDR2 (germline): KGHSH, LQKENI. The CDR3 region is CASSLGPEGVIGGYTF. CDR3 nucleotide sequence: TGTGCCAGCTCACTTGGGCCGGAGGGTGTAATAGGCGGCTACACCTTC. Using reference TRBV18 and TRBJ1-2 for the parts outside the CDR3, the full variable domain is NAGVMQNPRHLVRRRGQEARLRCSPMKGHSHVYWYRQLPEEGLKFMVYLQKENIIDESGMPKERFSAEFPKEGPSILRIQQVVRGDSAAYFCASSLGPEGVIGGYTFGSGTRLTVV.

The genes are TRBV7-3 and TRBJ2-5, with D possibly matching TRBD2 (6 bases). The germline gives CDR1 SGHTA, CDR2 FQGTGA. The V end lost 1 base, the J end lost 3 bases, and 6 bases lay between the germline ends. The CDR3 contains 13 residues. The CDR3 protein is CASSLRREETQYF. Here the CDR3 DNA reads TGTGCCAGCAGCTTAAGGAGGGAAGAGACCCAGTACTTC.

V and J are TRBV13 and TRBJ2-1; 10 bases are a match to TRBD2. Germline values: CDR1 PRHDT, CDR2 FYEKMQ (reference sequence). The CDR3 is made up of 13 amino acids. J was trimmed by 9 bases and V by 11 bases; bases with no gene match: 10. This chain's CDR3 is CAGRGASGSEQFF. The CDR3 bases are TGTGCCGGGAGGGGAGCTAGCGGGAGTGAGCAGTTCTTC.

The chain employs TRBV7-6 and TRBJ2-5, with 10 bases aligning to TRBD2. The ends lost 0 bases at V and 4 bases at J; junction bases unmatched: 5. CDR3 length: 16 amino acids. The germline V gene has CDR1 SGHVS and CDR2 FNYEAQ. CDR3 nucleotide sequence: TGTGCCAGCAGCTTAGCTCCTAGCGGGAGTGGAGAGACCCAGTACTTC. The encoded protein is CASSLAPSGSGETQYF.

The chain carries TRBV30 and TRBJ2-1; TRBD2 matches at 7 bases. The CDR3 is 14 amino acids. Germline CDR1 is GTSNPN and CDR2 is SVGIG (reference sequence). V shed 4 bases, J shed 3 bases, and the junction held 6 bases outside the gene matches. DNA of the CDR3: TGTGCCTGGAAAGGGCTAGCGGACTACAATGAGCAGTTCTTC. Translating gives CAWKGLADYNEQFF.

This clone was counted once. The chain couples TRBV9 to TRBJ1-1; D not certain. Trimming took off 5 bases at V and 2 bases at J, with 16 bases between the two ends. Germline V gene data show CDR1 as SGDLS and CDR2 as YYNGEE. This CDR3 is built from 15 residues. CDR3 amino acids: CASREDAGANTEAFF. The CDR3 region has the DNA TGTGCCAGCAGGGAGGACGCGGGAGCAAACACTGAAGCTTTCTTT.

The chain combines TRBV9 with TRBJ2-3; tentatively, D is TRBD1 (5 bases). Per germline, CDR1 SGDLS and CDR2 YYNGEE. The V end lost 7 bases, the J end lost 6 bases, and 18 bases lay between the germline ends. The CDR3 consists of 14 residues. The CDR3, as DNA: TGTGCCAGCGGACAAACCCCAAACCCGGATACGCAGTATTTT. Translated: CASGQTPNPDTQYF. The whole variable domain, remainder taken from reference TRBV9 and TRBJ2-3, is DSGVTQTPKHLITATGQRVTLRCSPRSGDLSVYWYQQSLDQGLQFLIQYYNGEERAKGNILERFSAQQFPDLHSELNLSSLELGDSALYFCASGQTPNPDTQYFGPGTRLTVL.

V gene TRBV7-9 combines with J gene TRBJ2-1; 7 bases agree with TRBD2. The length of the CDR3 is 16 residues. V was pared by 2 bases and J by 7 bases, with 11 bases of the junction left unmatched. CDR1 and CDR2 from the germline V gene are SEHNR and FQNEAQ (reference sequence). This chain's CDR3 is CASSLSDAGEFNEQFF. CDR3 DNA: TGTGCCAGCAGCTTAAGCGACGCGGGAGAGTTTAATGAGCAGTTCTTC.

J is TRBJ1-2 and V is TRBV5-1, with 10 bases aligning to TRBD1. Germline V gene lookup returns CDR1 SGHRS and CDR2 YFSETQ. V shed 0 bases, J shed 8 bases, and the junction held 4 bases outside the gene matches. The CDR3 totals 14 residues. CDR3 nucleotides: TGCGCCAGCAGCTTGGTTGCGACAGGGGGCGGCTACACCTTC. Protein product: CASSLVATGGGYTF.

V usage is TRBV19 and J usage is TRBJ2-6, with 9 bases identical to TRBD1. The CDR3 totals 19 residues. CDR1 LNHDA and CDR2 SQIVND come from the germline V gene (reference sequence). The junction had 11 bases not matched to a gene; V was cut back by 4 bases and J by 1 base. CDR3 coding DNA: TGTGCCAGTAGTACTCCCGGGGGACAGGGATTTTCTGGGGCCAACGTCCTGACTTTC. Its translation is CASSTPGGQGFSGANVLTF.

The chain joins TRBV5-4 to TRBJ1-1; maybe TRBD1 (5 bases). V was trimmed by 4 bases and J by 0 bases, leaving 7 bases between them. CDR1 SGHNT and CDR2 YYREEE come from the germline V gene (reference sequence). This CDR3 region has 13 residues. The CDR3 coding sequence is TGTGCCAGCAGCCTGACAGTGAACACTGAAGCTTTCTTT. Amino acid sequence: CASSLTVNTEAFF.

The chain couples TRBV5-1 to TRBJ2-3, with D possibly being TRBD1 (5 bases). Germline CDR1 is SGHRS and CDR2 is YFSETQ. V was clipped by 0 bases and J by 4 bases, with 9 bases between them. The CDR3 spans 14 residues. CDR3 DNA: TGCGCCAGCAGCTTGGCCAGGGTTTCAGATACGCAGTATTTT. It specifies CASSLARVSDTQYF.

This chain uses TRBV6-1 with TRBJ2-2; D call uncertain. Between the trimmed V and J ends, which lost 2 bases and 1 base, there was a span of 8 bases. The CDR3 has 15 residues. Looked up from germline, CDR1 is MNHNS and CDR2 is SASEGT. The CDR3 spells CASSEYYWNTGELFF. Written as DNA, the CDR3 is TGTGCCAGCAGTGAATACTATTGGAACACCGGGGAGCTGTTTTTT.

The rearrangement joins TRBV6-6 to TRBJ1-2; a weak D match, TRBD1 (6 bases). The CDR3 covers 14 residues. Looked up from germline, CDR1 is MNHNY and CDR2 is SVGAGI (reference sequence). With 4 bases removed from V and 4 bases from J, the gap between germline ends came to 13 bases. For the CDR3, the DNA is TGTGCCAGCAGTTTCCAAGGACAGCTCTATGGCTACACCTTC. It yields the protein CASSFQGQLYGYTF.

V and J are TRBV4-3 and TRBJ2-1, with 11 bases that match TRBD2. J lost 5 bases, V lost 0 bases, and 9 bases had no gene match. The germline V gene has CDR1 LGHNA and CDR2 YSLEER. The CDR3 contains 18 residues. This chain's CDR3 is CASSQELLVAGGNNEQFF. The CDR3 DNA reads TGCGCCAGCAGCCAAGAGCTCTTAGTAGCGGGAGGGAACAATGAGCAGTTCTTC.

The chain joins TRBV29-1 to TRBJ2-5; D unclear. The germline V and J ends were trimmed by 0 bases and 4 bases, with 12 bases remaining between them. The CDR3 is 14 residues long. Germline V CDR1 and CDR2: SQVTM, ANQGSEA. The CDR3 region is CSVEDVVAGETQYF. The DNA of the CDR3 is TGCAGCGTTGAAGATGTGGTAGCTGGAGAGACCCAGTACTTC.

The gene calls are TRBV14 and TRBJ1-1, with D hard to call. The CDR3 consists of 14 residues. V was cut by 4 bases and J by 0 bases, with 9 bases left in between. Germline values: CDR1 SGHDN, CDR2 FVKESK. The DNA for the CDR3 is TGTGCCAGCAGCCCTCCGGTCGTGAACACTGAAGCTTTCTTT. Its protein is CASSPPVVNTEAFF.

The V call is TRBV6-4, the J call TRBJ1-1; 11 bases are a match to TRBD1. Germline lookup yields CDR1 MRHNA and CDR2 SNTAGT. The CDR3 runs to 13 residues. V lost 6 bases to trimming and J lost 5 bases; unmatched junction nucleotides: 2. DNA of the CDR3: TGTGCCAGCAGCTGGGACAGGGGGACTGAAGCTTTCTTT. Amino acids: CASSWDRGTEAFF.

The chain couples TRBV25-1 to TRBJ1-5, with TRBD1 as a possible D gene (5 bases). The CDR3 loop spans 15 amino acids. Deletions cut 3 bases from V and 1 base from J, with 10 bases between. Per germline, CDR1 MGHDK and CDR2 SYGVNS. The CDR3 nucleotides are TGTGCCAGCAGTGAGGGGGGTTGGAGCAATCAGCCCCAGCATTTT. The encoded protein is CASSEGGWSNQPQHF.

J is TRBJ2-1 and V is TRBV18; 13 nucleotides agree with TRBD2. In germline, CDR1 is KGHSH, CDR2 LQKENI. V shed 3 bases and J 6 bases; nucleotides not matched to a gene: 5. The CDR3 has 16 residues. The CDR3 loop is CASSPPRLAGGNEQFF. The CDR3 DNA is TGTGCCAGCTCACCCCCCCGACTAGCGGGAGGCAATGAGCAGTTCTTC.

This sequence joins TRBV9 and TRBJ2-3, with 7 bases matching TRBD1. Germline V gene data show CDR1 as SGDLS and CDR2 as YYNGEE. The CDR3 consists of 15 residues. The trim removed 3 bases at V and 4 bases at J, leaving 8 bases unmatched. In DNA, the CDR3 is TGTGCCAGCAGCGGTACTGGAACAGGGGCAGATACGCAGTATTTT. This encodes CASSGTGTGADTQYF.

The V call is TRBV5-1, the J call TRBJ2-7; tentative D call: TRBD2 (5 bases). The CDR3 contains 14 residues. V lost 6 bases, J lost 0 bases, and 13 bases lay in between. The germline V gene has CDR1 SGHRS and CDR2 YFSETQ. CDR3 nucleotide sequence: TGCGCCAGCACCCAACCGGGGAGCTCCTACGAGCAGTACTTC. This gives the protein CASTQPGSSYEQYF. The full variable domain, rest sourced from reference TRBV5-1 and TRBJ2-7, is KAGVTQTPRYLIKTRGQQVTLSCSPISGHRSVSWYQQTPGQGLQFLFEYFSETQRNKGNFPGRFSGRQFSNSRSEMNVSTLELGDSALYLCASTQPGSSYEQYFGPGTRLTVT.

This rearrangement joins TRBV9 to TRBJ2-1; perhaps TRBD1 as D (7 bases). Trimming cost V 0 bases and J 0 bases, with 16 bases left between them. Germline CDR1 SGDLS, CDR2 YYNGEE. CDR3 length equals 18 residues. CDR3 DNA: TGTGCCAGCAGCGTAGTGGCGGAGGGGGCCAGCTCCTACAATGAGCAGTTCTTC. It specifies CASSVVAEGASSYNEQFF. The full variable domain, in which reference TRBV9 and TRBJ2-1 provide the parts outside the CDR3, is DSGVTQTPKHLITATGQRVTLRCSPRSGDLSVYWYQQSLDQGLQFLIQYYNGEERAKGNILERFSAQQFPDLHSELNLSSLELGDSALYFCASSVVAEGASSYNEQFFGPGTRLTVL.

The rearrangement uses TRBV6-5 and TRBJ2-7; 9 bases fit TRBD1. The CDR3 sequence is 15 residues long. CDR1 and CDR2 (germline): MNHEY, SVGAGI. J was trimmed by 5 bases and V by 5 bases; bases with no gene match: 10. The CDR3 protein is CASSQGQGRSHEQYF. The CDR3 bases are TGTGCCAGCAGTCAAGGACAGGGGCGGTCCCACGAGCAGTACTTC.

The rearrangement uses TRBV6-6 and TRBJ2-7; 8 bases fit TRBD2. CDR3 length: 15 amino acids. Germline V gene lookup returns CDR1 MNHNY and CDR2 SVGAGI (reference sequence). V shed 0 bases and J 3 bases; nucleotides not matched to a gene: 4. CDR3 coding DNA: TGTGCCAGCAGTTACTCTCCAGCGGGAGACTACGAGCAGTACTTC. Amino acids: CASSYSPAGDYEQYF.